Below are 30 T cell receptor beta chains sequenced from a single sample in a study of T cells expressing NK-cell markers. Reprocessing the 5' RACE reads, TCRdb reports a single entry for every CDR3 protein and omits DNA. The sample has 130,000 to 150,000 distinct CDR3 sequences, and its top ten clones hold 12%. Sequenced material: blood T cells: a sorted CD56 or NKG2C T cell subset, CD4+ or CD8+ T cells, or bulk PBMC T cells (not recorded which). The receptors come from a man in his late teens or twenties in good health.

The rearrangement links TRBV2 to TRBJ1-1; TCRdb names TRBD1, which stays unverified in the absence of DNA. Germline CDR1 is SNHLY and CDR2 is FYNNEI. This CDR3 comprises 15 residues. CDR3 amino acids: CASRITEGTWTEAFF.

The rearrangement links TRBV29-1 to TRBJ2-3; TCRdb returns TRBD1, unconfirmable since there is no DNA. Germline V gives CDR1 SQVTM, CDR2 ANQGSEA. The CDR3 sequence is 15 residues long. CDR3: CSVEDRTEPTDTQYF.

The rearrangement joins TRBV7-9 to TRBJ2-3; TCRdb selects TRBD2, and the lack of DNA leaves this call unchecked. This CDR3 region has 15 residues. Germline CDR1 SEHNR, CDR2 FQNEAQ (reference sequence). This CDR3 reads CASSSAGPRTNTQYF.

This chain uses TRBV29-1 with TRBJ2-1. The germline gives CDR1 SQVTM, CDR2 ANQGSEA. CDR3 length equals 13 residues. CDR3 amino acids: CSVEERDFNEQFF.

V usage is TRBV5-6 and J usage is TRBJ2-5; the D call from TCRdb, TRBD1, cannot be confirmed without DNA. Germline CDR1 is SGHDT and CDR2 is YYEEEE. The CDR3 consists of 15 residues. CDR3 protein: CASSPPPDSRETQYF.

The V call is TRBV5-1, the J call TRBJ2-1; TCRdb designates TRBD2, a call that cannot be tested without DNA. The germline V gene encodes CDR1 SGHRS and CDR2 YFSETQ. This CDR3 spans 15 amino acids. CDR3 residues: CASSLATSLRDEQFF.

The CDR3 protein is CASIVLAGDGELFF. The chain is built from TRBV12-3 or TRBV12-4 and TRBJ2-2; without DNA, the TCRdb call of TRBD2 cannot be checked. The CDR3 has 14 residues.

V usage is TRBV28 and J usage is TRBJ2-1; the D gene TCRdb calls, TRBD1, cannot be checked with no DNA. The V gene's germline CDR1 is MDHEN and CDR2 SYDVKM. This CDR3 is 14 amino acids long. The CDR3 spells CASSFPVTGNEQFF.

CDR3 loop: CATSDGTEAFF. The genes are TRBV24-1 and TRBJ1-1. The CDR3 has 11 amino acids. The germline CDR1 and CDR2 sequences are KGHDR and SFDVKD.

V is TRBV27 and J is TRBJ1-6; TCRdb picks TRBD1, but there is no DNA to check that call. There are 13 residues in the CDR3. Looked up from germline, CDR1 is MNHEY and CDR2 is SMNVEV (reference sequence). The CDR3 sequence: CASQGAYNSPLHF.

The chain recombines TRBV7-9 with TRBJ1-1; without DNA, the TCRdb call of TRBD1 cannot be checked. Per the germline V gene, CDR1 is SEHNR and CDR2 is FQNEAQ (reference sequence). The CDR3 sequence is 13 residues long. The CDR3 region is CAGEGALNTEAFF.

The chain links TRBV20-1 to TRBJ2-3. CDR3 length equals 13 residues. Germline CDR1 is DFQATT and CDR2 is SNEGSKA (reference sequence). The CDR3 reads CSASDSVKDTQYF.

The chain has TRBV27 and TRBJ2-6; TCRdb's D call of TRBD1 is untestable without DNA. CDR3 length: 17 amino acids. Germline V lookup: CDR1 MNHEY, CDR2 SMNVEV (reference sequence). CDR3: CASSEDSITSGANVLTF.

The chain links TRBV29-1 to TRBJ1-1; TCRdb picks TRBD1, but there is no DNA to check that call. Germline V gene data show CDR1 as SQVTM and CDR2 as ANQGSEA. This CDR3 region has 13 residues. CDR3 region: CSVEPATNTEAFF.

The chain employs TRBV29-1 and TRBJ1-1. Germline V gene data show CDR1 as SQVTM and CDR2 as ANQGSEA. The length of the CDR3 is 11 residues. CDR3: CSVARNTEAFF.

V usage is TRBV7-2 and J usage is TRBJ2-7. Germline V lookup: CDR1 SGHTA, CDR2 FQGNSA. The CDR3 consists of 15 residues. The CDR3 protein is CASSLSSHGSYEQYF.

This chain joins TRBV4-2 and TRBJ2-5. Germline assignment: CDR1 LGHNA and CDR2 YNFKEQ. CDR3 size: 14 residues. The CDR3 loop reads CASSQDIKQETQYF.

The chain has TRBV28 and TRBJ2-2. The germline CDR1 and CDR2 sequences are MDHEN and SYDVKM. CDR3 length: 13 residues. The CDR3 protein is CASSLIPTGELFF.

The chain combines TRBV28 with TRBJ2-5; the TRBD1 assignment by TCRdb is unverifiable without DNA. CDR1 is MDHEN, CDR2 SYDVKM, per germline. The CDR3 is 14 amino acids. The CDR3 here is CATLGVGGLETQYF.

This CDR3 reads CASSVRDYQYNEQFF. This rearrangement joins TRBV19 to TRBJ2-1; TCRdb names TRBD2, which stays unverified in the absence of DNA. The length of the CDR3 is 15 residues. The V gene's germline CDR1 is LNHDA and CDR2 SQIVND (reference sequence). Together with reference TRBV19 and TRBJ2-1, the CDR3 gives the full variable domain: DGGITQSPKYLFRKEGQNVTLSCEQNLNHDAMYWYRQDPGQGLRLIYYSQIVNDFQKGDIAEGYSVSREKKESFPLTVTSAQKNPTAFYLCASSVRDYQYNEQFFGPGTRLTVL.

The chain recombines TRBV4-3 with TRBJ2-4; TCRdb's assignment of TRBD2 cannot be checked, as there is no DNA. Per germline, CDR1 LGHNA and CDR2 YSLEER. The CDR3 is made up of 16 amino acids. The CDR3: CASSQDSGSPPPIQYF.

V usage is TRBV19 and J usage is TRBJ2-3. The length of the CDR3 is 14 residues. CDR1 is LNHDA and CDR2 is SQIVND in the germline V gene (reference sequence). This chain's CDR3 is CASSTEDSTDTQYF.

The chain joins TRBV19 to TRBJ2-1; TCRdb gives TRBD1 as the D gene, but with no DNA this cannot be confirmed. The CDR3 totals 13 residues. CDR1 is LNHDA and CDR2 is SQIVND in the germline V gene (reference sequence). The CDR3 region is CASSHGQHNEQFF.

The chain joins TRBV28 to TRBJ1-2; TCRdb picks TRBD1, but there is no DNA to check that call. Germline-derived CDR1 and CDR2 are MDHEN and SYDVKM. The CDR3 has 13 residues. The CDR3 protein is CASRLRQRLGYTF.

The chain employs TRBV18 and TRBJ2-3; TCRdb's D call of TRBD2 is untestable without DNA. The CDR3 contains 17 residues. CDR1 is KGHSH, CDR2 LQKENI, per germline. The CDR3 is CASSPTGTSGGTDTQYF.

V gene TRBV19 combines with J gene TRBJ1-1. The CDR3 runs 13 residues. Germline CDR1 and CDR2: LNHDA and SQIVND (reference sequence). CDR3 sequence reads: CASSISGQTEAFF.

CDR3 residues: CSAPGLAGENEQFF. The chain links TRBV29-1 to TRBJ2-1; TCRdb's D gene call, TRBD2, goes unchecked for lack of DNA. Germline lookup yields CDR1 SQVTM and CDR2 ANQGSEA. The CDR3 totals 14 residues.

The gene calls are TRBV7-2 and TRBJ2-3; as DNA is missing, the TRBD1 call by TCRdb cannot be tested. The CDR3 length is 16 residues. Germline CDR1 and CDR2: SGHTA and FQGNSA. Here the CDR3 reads CASSLSGDTGTDTQYF.

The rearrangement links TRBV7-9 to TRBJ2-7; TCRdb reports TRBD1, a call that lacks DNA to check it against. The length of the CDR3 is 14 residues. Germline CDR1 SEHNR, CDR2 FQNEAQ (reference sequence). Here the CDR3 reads CASSSSDAGPEQYF. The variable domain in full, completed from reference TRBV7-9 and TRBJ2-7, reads DTGVSQNPRHKITKRGQNVTFRCDPISEHNRLYWYRQTLGQGPEFLTYFQNEAQLEKSRLLSDRFSAERPKGSFSTLEIQRTEQGDSAMYLCASSSSDAGPEQYFGPGTRLTVT.

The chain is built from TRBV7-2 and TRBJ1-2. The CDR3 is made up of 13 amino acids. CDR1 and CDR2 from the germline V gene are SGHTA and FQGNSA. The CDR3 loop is CASTAVANYGYTF.